Below, 27 T cell receptor beta chains from the same sample are listed, as sequenced in a study of blood T cell repertoires in COVID-19. Repertoires were generated with immunoSEQ multiplex PCR, while TCRdb's copy carries only in-frame clones and drops some. The sample includes approximately 280,000 clones, 80% to 95% of them seen just once. Sequencing was carried out using peripheral blood. The receptor set was obtained from a woman aged 25 to 39 with COVID-19, enrolled during active disease.

This rearrangement joins TRBV20-1 to TRBJ2-7; D is unresolved. The CDR3 consists of 11 residues. Trimming stripped 6 bases from V and 6 bases from J, with 12 bases between. The germline CDR1 and CDR2 sequences are DFQATT and SNEGSKA (reference sequence). The CDR3 coding sequence is TGCAGTGCACCCTACGGTCTCGAGCAGTACTTC. Amino acid sequence: CSAPYGLEQYF.

The V call is TRBV2, the J call TRBJ2-2; 12 bases match TRBD1. CDR1 and CDR2 (germline): SNHLY, FYNNEI. The length of the CDR3 is 14 residues. Germline trimming cut 9 bases from V and 5 bases from J; bases unmatched to any gene: 4. The CDR3 loop is CARGQGARTGELFF. DNA for the CDR3: TGTGCCAGGGGACAGGGGGCGCGGACCGGGGAGCTGTTTTTT. The full variable domain, rest sourced from reference TRBV2 and TRBJ2-2, is EPEVTQTPSHQVTQMGQEVILRCVPISNHLYFYWYRQILGQKVEFLVSFYNNEISEKSEIFDDQFSVERPDGSNFTLKIRSTKLEDSAMYFCARGQGARTGELFFGEGSRLTVL.

The chain couples TRBV10-3 to TRBJ2-3, with 7 bases identical to TRBD2. Per germline, CDR1 ENHRY and CDR2 SYGVKD. The V gene end was trimmed by 11 bases and the J gene end by 4 bases; junction bases not matched to a gene: 15. The CDR3 loop spans 15 amino acids. This CDR3 is CAGAFRGGEADTQYF. The CDR3 DNA sequence: TGTGCCGGAGCCTTCCGCGGGGGAGAGGCAGATACGCAGTATTTT.

V usage is TRBV6-6 and J usage is TRBJ2-3; D unclear. The length of the CDR3 is 13 residues. Germline-derived CDR1 and CDR2 are MNHNY and SVGAGI (reference sequence). V shed 6 bases and J shed 0 bases, with 7 bases lying between them. CDR3 DNA sequence: TGTGCCAGCAGACGCCGGAGCACAGATACGCAGTATTTT. Translated: CASRRRSTDTQYF.

The chain recombines TRBV29-1 with TRBJ2-7; 11 nucleotides match TRBD1. There are 14 residues in the CDR3. Losses at the gene ends were 3 bases for V and 2 bases for J; bases not matched to a gene: 3. In germline, CDR1 is SQVTM, CDR2 ANQGSEA. The CDR3, as DNA: TGCAGCGTTGACAGGACAGGGGGCACCTACGAGCAGTACTTC. It is translated as CSVDRTGGTYEQYF.

This chain joins TRBV6-5 and TRBJ1-1; D might be TRBD1 (6 bases). The germline gives CDR1 MNHEY, CDR2 SVGAGI. The CDR3 sequence is 13 residues long. Trimming left V 2 bases short and J 8 bases short, with 12 bases between. In DNA form, the CDR3 reads TGTGCCAGCAGTTACGGGGGCGGGGGCGAAGCTTTCTTT. This gives the protein CASSYGGGGEAFF.

This sequence joins TRBV11-2 and TRBJ2-1, with D unclear. The CDR3 is 12 residues long. Germline CDR1 is SGHAT and CDR2 is FQNNGV. Trimming shortened V by 5 bases and J by 7 bases, and 9 bases separated the two germline ends. The DNA of the CDR3 is TGTGCCAGCAGCCCCGCAGTGAATGAGCAGTTCTTC. Translated, it gives CASSPAVNEQFF.

V gene TRBV6-5 combines with J gene TRBJ2-7, with 12 bases matching TRBD2. Germline V gene data show CDR1 as MNHEY and CDR2 as SVGAGI. The ends lost 6 bases at V and 4 bases at J; junction bases unmatched: 7. The CDR3 sequence is 15 residues long. CDR3 DNA: TGTGCCAGCAGCCCACGGACTAGCGGGACGTACGAGCAGTACTTC. Translated, it gives CASSPRTSGTYEQYF.

The chain carries TRBV29-1 and TRBJ1-2, with 12 bases matching TRBD1. V lost 3 bases to trimming and J lost 6 bases; unmatched junction nucleotides: 5. The CDR3 is 14 amino acids. CDR1 is SQVTM, CDR2 ANQGSEA, per germline. CDR3 in DNA: TGCAGCGTTGACTGGGGACAGGGGGCACATGGCTACACCTTC. Encoded protein: CSVDWGQGAHGYTF.

The chain is built from TRBV28 and TRBJ1-1; D is ambiguous. V lost 6 bases and J 0 bases, leaving 14 bases between the germline ends. CDR1 is MDHEN and CDR2 is SYDVKM in the germline V gene. This CDR3 has 15 residues. CDR3 nucleotides: TGTGCCAGCAGCCGGAGGCTGGGCCTGAACACTGAAGCTTTCTTT. Its protein product is CASSRRLGLNTEAFF. The full variable domain, completed using reference TRBV28 and TRBJ1-1, is DVKVTQSSRYLVKRTGEKVFLECVQDMDHENMFWYRQDPGLGLRLIYFSYDVKMKEKGDIPEGYSVSREKKERFSLILESASTNQTSMYLCASSRRLGLNTEAFFGQGTRLTVV.

This clone showed up just a few times. This rearrangement joins TRBV6-5 to TRBJ1-4; a possible D gene is TRBD1 (6 bases). CDR1 and CDR2 from the germline V gene are MNHEY and SVGAGI. The ends were cut back, 11 bases at V and 7 bases at J, with 11 bases in the middle. The CDR3 is made up of 11 amino acids. CDR3 DNA sequence: TGTGCCTCCAAAGGGGGTGAAAAACTGTTTTTT. As protein: CASKGGEKLFF.

This rearrangement joins TRBV5-1 to TRBJ2-1, with 13 bases aligning to TRBD2. Looked up from germline, CDR1 is SGHRS and CDR2 is YFSETQ. The CDR3 totals 17 residues. The trim removed 4 bases at V and 9 bases at J, leaving 13 bases unmatched. This chain's CDR3 is CASSKIGLAGEETEQFF. The CDR3 DNA is TGCGCCAGCAGCAAAATTGGACTAGCGGGAGAGGAGACTGAGCAGTTCTTC.

In DNA form, the CDR3 reads TGCAGTGCTAGCCCTGTGAGGGAGCAGTACTTC. Amino acid sequence: CSASPVREQYF. The chain carries TRBV20-1 and TRBJ2-7; D is unclear. In germline, CDR1 is DFQATT, CDR2 SNEGSKA (reference sequence). Deletions cut 3 bases from V and 7 bases from J, with 10 bases between. The CDR3 is made up of 11 amino acids.

The chain is built from TRBV20-1 and TRBJ2-1; 7 positions match TRBD2. From germline, CDR1 is DFQATT and CDR2 SNEGSKA (reference sequence). The junction had 12 bases not matched to a gene; V was cut back by 6 bases and J by 7 bases. There are 14 residues in the CDR3. The CDR3, as DNA: TGCAGTGCAAGTTGGGGGATGGGAGGGAATGAGCAGTTCTTC. Translation: CSASWGMGGNEQFF.

This clone appeared a single time. The J gene is TRBJ2-1, the V gene TRBV7-3; D is perhaps TRBD1 (6 bases). The CDR3 runs to 17 residues. Trimming stripped 0 bases from V and 7 bases from J, with 19 bases between. Germline assignment: CDR1 SGHTA and CDR2 FQGTGA. The CDR3 DNA is TGTGCCAGCAGCTTAACAGGGGGACGAGAACGCCATAATGAGCAGTTCTTC. Protein product: CASSLTGGRERHNEQFF.

This chain joins TRBV7-8 and TRBJ2-2, with D hard to call. CDR1 is SGHVS, CDR2 FQNEAQ, per germline. V lost 5 bases and J lost 6, with 4 bases in between. This CDR3 region has 11 residues. The CDR3, as DNA: TGTGCCAGCAGCCCTTCCGGGGAGCTGTTTTTT. It encodes CASSPSGELFF.

V is TRBV29-1 and J is TRBJ2-3, with a possible D match to TRBD2 (5 bases). Trimming took 2 bases from V and 4 from J, leaving 16 bases between them. This CDR3 spans 15 amino acids. Per germline, CDR1 SQVTM and CDR2 ANQGSEA. The CDR3, as DNA: TGCAGCGTTGAAAAGTGGGAGCATAACCCAGATACGCAGTATTTT. Protein: CSVEKWEHNPDTQYF.

The rearrangement joins TRBV5-1 to TRBJ2-7, with TRBD2 identical over 10 bases. J gave up 9 bases and V 4 bases, and 10 bases lay outside the gene matches. The germline gives CDR1 SGHRS, CDR2 YFSETQ. This CDR3 region has 14 residues. In DNA form, the CDR3 reads TGCGCCAGCAGCGTAGGGACTAGCGAAAAAGGGCAGTACTTC. Translated, it gives CASSVGTSEKGQYF.

The sample holds one count of this clone. The rearrangement uses TRBV5-1 and TRBJ2-1; possible D gene TRBD1, 5 bases. Trimming removed 0 bases from V and 7 bases from J, with 5 bases in between. CDR1 and CDR2 from the germline V gene are SGHRS and YFSETQ. The CDR3 spans 12 residues. Here the CDR3 reads CASSLEGNEQFF. CDR3 DNA: TGCGCCAGCAGCTTGGAGGGGAATGAGCAGTTCTTC.

This clone was seen once. V and J are TRBV7-3 and TRBJ1-2; TRBD1 might be the D (6 bases). CDR1 is SGHTA, CDR2 FQGTGA, per germline. V was clipped by 5 bases and J by 5 bases, with 12 bases between them. The CDR3 has 13 residues. This CDR3 reads CASSPAGEYGYTF. CDR3 DNA sequence: TGTGCCAGCAGCCCCGCAGGGGAGTATGGCTACACCTTC.

The chain is built from TRBV7-2 and TRBJ2-3; 8 positions match TRBD2. The CDR3 is made up of 16 amino acids. V trimming: 5 bases; J trimming: 2 bases; junction bases outside the gene matches: 9. Germline-derived CDR1 and CDR2 are SGHTA and FQGNSA. The DNA of the CDR3 is TGTGCCAGCAGCGGCAGCCAAGCGGGGGTCACAGATACGCAGTATTTT. Its protein is CASSGSQAGVTDTQYF.

The chain links TRBV7-6 to TRBJ2-5; D is possibly TRBD1 (7 bases). Trimming removed 1 base at V and 2 bases at J, with 11 bases between. Per germline, CDR1 SGHVS and CDR2 FNYEAQ. This CDR3 has 15 amino acids. The CDR3 coding sequence is TGTGCCAGCAGCTTAGGCGGGACAGAACAAGAGACCCAGTACTTC. Amino acids: CASSLGGTEQETQYF.

This CDR3 is CSADSPLHF. CDR3 coding DNA: TGCAGTGCCGATTCACCCCTCCACTTT. V and J are TRBV20-1 and TRBJ1-6; D is ambiguous. V dropped 6 bases and J dropped 8 bases, with 2 bases sitting between them. The germline CDR1 and CDR2 sequences are DFQATT and SNEGSKA (reference sequence). The CDR3 length is 9 residues.

The V gene is TRBV9, the J gene TRBJ2-1; 8 bases match TRBD2. CDR3 length: 17 amino acids. The V gene end was trimmed by 3 bases and the J gene end by 2 bases; junction bases not matched to a gene: 10. The germline V gene encodes CDR1 SGDLS and CDR2 YYNGEE. The CDR3 loop is CASSAALGGLAYNEQFF. The CDR3 DNA reads as TGTGCCAGCAGCGCCGCCCTCGGGGGACTAGCCTACAATGAGCAGTTCTTC.

As to this clone: Within the sample, other DNA sequences also encode this same CDR3. This chain uses TRBV29-1 with TRBJ1-5; tentatively, D is TRBD1 (5 bases). Trimming took off 4 bases at V and 2 bases at J, with 9 bases between the two ends. CDR3 size: 13 residues. Germline lookup yields CDR1 SQVTM and CDR2 ANQGSEA. As DNA, the CDR3 is TGCAGCGTTGGGAGGGACGGCAATCAGCCCCAGCATTTT. Its protein is CSVGRDGNQPQHF.

V is TRBV11-2 and J is TRBJ2-7; no clear D gene. The CDR3 totals 14 residues. Germline loops: CDR1 SGHAT, CDR2 FQNNGV. Trimming removed 5 bases from V and 3 bases from J, with 14 bases in between. The CDR3, as DNA: TGTGCCAGCAGCCCCGCGGAAAACCTCTACGAGCAGTACTTC. Translating it yields CASSPAENLYEQYF.

The V call is TRBV28, the J call TRBJ1-2; unclear D gene. V was clipped by 6 bases and J by 1 base, with 9 bases between them. The CDR3 has 13 residues. CDR1 is MDHEN and CDR2 is SYDVKM in the germline V gene. The DNA for the CDR3 is TGTGCCAGCAGCCCTGGACTTAACTATGGCTACACCTTC. This encodes CASSPGLNYGYTF.